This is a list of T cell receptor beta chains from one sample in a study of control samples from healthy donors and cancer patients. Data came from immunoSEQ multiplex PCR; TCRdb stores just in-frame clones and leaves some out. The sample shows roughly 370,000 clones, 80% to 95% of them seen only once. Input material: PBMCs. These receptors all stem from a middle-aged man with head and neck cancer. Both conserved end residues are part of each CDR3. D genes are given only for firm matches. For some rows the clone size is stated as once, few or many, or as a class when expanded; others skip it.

CDR3 DNA: TGTGCCAGCAGCTTAGGACGGGGGGGCCGGGGGTCACCCCTCCACTTT
CDR3 protein: CASSLGRGGRGSPLHF
clone size: .
V gene: TRBV7-8
J gene: TRBJ1-6
D gene: .

CDR3 DNA: TGCGCCAGCAGCCTCCGGGACAGTGGTTGGGAGACCCAGTACTTC
CDR3 protein: CASSLRDSGWETQYF
clone size: .
V gene: TRBV4-3
J gene: TRBJ2-5
D gene: TRBD1

CDR3 DNA: TGTGCCAGCAGCAATGGCGAGACAGGGGTAAATCAGCCCCAGCATTTT
CDR3 protein: CASSNGETGVNQPQHF
clone size: .
V gene: TRBV21-1
J gene: TRBJ1-5
D gene: .

CDR3 DNA: TGTGCCAGCAGCCAAGATCGGGGGCAGCCCCAGCATTTT
CDR3 protein: CASSQDRGQPQHF
clone size: .
V gene: TRBV3-1/TRBV3-2
J gene: TRBJ1-5
D gene: .

CDR3 DNA: TGTGCCAGCAGCTATCGGACAGGGGACCAGCAGTACTTC
CDR3 protein: CASSYRTGDQQYF
clone size: .
V gene: TRBV5-4
J gene: TRBJ2-7
D gene: TRBD1

CDR3 DNA: TGTGCCAGTAGTATGGGGGGGGACCGGAATCAGCCCCAGCATTTT
CDR3 protein: CASSMGGDRNQPQHF
clone size: .
V gene: TRBV19
J gene: TRBJ1-5
D gene: .

CDR3 DNA: TGTGCCAGCAGTTTCTCGGGGTCGCGGAACACTGAAGCTTTCTTT
CDR3 protein: CASSFSGSRNTEAFF
clone size: .
V gene: TRBV6-6
J gene: TRBJ1-1
D gene: .

CDR3 DNA: TGTGCCAGCAGCTTTGGACTAGCGGACAATGAGCAGTTCTTC
CDR3 protein: CASSFGLADNEQFF
clone size: once
V gene: TRBV7-9
J gene: TRBJ2-1
D gene: TRBD2

CDR3 DNA: TGTGCCAGTAGTATAGCGAGCTCCTACAATGAGCAGTTCTTC
CDR3 protein: CASSIASSYNEQFF
clone size: .
V gene: TRBV19
J gene: TRBJ2-1
D gene: .

CDR3 DNA: TGTGCCAGTAGTACCTCGGCGGGGGCGTCCTACGAGCAGTACTTC
CDR3 protein: CASSTSAGASYEQYF
clone size: .
V gene: TRBV19
J gene: TRBJ2-7
D gene: .

CDR3 DNA: TGTGCCTGGAGTGTACTTAGCGGGAGTTCCTACGAGCAGTACTTC
CDR3 protein: CAWSVLSGSSYEQYF
clone size: .
V gene: TRBV30
J gene: TRBJ2-7
D gene: TRBD2

CDR3 DNA: TGTGCCAGCAGCCAAGACACAACCCAAGAGACCCAGTACTTC
CDR3 protein: CASSQDTTQETQYF
clone size: .
V gene: TRBV14
J gene: TRBJ2-5
D gene: .

CDR3 DNA: TGTGCTAGCAGCTCTATAACAGCTGTTGAAAAACTGTTTTTT
CDR3 protein: CASSSITAVEKLFF
clone size: .
V gene: TRBV13
J gene: TRBJ1-4
D gene: .

CDR3 DNA: TGTGCCAGCATCCTACAGGGTCGCGAGAACACCGGGGAGCTGTTTTTT
CDR3 protein: CASILQGRENTGELFF
clone size: .
V gene: TRBV7-2
J gene: TRBJ2-2
D gene: .

CDR3 DNA: TGTGCCAGCAGCTTAGATCAGGCTAGCACTGCTTATGAGCAGTACTTC
CDR3 protein: CASSLDQASTAYEQYF
clone size: .
V gene: TRBV11-2
J gene: TRBJ2-7
D gene: .

CDR3 DNA: TGTGCCAGCAGCGCCCAAACAGGGGATGAAAAACTGTTTTTT
CDR3 protein: CASSAQTGDEKLFF
clone size: .
V gene: TRBV9
J gene: TRBJ1-4
D gene: TRBD1

CDR3 DNA: TGTGCCAGCAGCCCCGCTAGCGGGGGGGCGGGAAGGAATGAGCAGTTCTTC
CDR3 protein: CASSPASGGAGRNEQFF
clone size: .
V gene: TRBV7-2
J gene: TRBJ2-1
D gene: TRBD2

CDR3 DNA: TGTGCCAGCAGCTTAGGACACCGGACCCTCTACGAGCAGTACTTC
CDR3 protein: CASSLGHRTLYEQYF
clone size: .
V gene: TRBV21-1
J gene: TRBJ2-7
D gene: .

CDR3 DNA: TGTGCCAGCAGTGAAGCTGGGAGCTCCTACAATGAGCAGTTCTTC
CDR3 protein: CASSEAGSSYNEQFF
clone size: .
V gene: TRBV6-1
J gene: TRBJ2-1
D gene: .

CDR3 DNA: TGTGCCAGCAGCGTAGGGGACAGGGTGAGCGGCTACACCTTC
CDR3 protein: CASSVGDRVSGYTF
clone size: .
V gene: TRBV9
J gene: TRBJ1-2
D gene: TRBD1

CDR3 DNA: TGTGCCAGCAGCTTAGATAGGCGGGGGGAGCAGTACTTC
CDR3 protein: CASSLDRRGEQYF
clone size: .
V gene: TRBV11-2
J gene: TRBJ2-7
D gene: TRBD2

CDR3 DNA: TGCGCCAGCACCATGGTGGCTGCCGGGACAGATACGCAGTATTTT
CDR3 protein: CASTMVAAGTDTQYF
clone size: .
V gene: TRBV5-1
J gene: TRBJ2-3
D gene: .

CDR3 DNA: TGCAGTGCTAGAGTTGGACAGGCAGCTTTCTTT
CDR3 protein: CSARVGQAAFF
clone size: few
V gene: TRBV20-1
J gene: TRBJ1-1
D gene: TRBD1

CDR3 DNA: TGCGCCAGCAGCATTACAGGGACAGATCGTTCGCAGTACTTC
CDR3 protein: CASSITGTDRSQYF
clone size: .
V gene: TRBV5-1
J gene: TRBJ2-7
D gene: TRBD1

CDR3 DNA: TGCAGCGCCGGTAGGATAACCACAGATACGCAGTATTTT
CDR3 protein: CSAGRITTDTQYF
clone size: .
V gene: TRBV29-1
J gene: TRBJ2-3
D gene: .

CDR3 DNA: TGCGCCAGCAGCCAAGTCGAGGGGGCTAGGGGCACTGAAGCTTTCTTT
CDR3 protein: CASSQVEGARGTEAFF
clone size: once
V gene: TRBV4-1
J gene: TRBJ1-1
D gene: TRBD1

CDR3 DNA: TGTGCCAGCAGCTTAAGATTTGACGAAAAACTGTTTTTT
CDR3 protein: CASSLRFDEKLFF
clone size: .
V gene: TRBV7-8
J gene: TRBJ1-4
D gene: .

CDR3 DNA: TGTGCCAGCAGTGAAGGGGGTAGCAATCAGCCCCAGCATTTT
CDR3 protein: CASSEGGSNQPQHF
clone size: .
V gene: TRBV2
J gene: TRBJ1-5
D gene: .

CDR3 DNA: TGTGCCAGCAGTATTTTAGGTTCCTACAATGAGCAGTTCTTC
CDR3 protein: CASSILGSYNEQFF
clone size: .
V gene: TRBV6-2/TRBV6-3
J gene: TRBJ2-1
D gene: .

CDR3 DNA: TGTGCCAGCAGCGTAGAAGGTATCACCGGGGAGCTGTTTTTT
CDR3 protein: CASSVEGITGELFF
clone size: .
V gene: TRBV9
J gene: TRBJ2-2
D gene: .

CDR3 DNA: TGTGCCAGCAGTTTAGACCTGGGCGGGGAGCTGTTTTTT
CDR3 protein: CASSLDLGGELFF
clone size: few
V gene: TRBV7-9
J gene: TRBJ2-2
D gene: .

CDR3 DNA: TGTGCCAGCAGTTGGGACGGGGCCTCCTACGAGCAGTACTTC
CDR3 protein: CASSWDGASYEQYF
clone size: .
V gene: TRBV25-1
J gene: TRBJ2-7
D gene: .

CDR3 DNA: TGTGCCAGCAGTACCATAGCGGAGTACCAAGAGACCCAGTACTTC
CDR3 protein: CASSTIAEYQETQYF
clone size: .
V gene: TRBV6-2/TRBV6-3
J gene: TRBJ2-5
D gene: .

CDR3 DNA: TGTGCCTGGGGGACAGGGGTTTCCACCGGGGAGCTGTTTTTT
CDR3 protein: CAWGTGVSTGELFF
clone size: .
V gene: TRBV30
J gene: TRBJ2-2
D gene: TRBD1

CDR3 DNA: TGTGCCAGCAGTCGAATAGGGGGAGGCCTCAATCAGCCCCAGCATTTT
CDR3 protein: CASSRIGGGLNQPQHF
clone size: .
V gene: TRBV2
J gene: TRBJ1-5
D gene: .

CDR3 DNA: TGCGCCAGCAGGGAGGACTATAGCAATCAGCCCCAGCATTTT
CDR3 protein: CASREDYSNQPQHF
clone size: .
V gene: TRBV10-2
J gene: TRBJ1-5
D gene: .

CDR3 DNA: TGTGCCAGCGGTAGCATAGGGTCACCCCTCCACTTT
CDR3 protein: CASGSIGSPLHF
clone size: .
V gene: TRBV7-8
J gene: TRBJ1-6
D gene: .

CDR3 DNA: TGTGCCAGCAGCTCTCAGACTGGCCCCACCGCCGAGCAGTACTTC
CDR3 protein: CASSSQTGPTAEQYF
clone size: .
V gene: TRBV7-3
J gene: TRBJ2-7
D gene: .

CDR3 DNA: TGTGCCAGCAGTTTAAGTGGACAGGCCTACGAGCAGTACTTC
CDR3 protein: CASSLSGQAYEQYF
clone size: .
V gene: TRBV6-6
J gene: TRBJ2-7
D gene: TRBD1

CDR3 DNA: TGTGCCAGCAGTTTCCGATCTGTAGGTTGGGCTGGGATGAACACTGAAGCTTTCTTT
CDR3 protein: CASSFRSVGWAGMNTEAFF
clone size: .
V gene: TRBV27
J gene: TRBJ1-1
D gene: .

CDR3 DNA: TGTGCCAGCAGCTTAGTCCAGGGCCTGGACGAGCAGTACTTC
CDR3 protein: CASSLVQGLDEQYF
clone size: .
V gene: TRBV7-9
J gene: TRBJ2-7
D gene: .

CDR3 DNA: TGTGCCAGCAGCCCCAGTCCTACAAACACCGGGGAGCTGTTTTTT
CDR3 protein: CASSPSPTNTGELFF
clone size: .
V gene: TRBV9
J gene: TRBJ2-2
D gene: .

CDR3 DNA: TGTGCCAGCAGCTTGGGAATCTACGAGCAGTACTTC
CDR3 protein: CASSLGIYEQYF
clone size: .
V gene: TRBV5-6
J gene: TRBJ2-7
D gene: .

CDR3 DNA: TGCGCCAGCAGCTTTACTAGCGGGGGAACAGATACGCAGTATTTT
CDR3 protein: CASSFTSGGTDTQYF
clone size: .
V gene: TRBV5-1
J gene: TRBJ2-3
D gene: TRBD2

CDR3 DNA: TGTGCCAGCAGTTCCGGACTAGCGGGGGGGCCCTATACAGATACGCAGTATTTT
CDR3 protein: CASSSGLAGGPYTDTQYF
clone size: .
V gene: TRBV28
J gene: TRBJ2-3
D gene: TRBD2

CDR3 DNA: TGTGCCAGCAGCTTAGGGCCCTCGGGAGCTTTCTTT
CDR3 protein: CASSLGPSGAFF
clone size: .
V gene: TRBV3-1/TRBV3-2
J gene: TRBJ1-1
D gene: .

CDR3 DNA: TGTGCCAGCAGTCCCCGTTTCAGGTTGAATCAGCCCCAGCATTTT
CDR3 protein: CASSPRFRLNQPQHF
clone size: .
V gene: TRBV28
J gene: TRBJ1-5
D gene: .

CDR3 DNA: TGTGCCAGCAGCCTATTACTTCCAGCGGGGGGCCCGCAAGAGACCCAGTACTTC
CDR3 protein: CASSLLLPAGGPQETQYF
clone size: once
V gene: TRBV3-1/TRBV3-2
J gene: TRBJ2-5
D gene: TRBD2

CDR3 DNA: TGTGCCAGCAGCTTAGACGGGCAGAACTATGGCTACACCTTC
CDR3 protein: CASSLDGQNYGYTF
clone size: .
V gene: TRBV7-2
J gene: TRBJ1-2
D gene: .